One and the same sample provided the 17 T cell receptor beta chains below, sequenced in a study of Ad26.COV2.S vaccination and SARS-CoV-2 variants. Some clones are missing from TCRdb's copy, which holds only in-frame ones; the method was immunoSEQ multiplex PCR. This table has some 180,000 clones, 87% appearing once. The sequenced sample was peripheral blood, obtained after recovery from COVID-19. These receptors were collected from a human donor who had recovered from COVID-19.

The J gene is TRBJ2-7, the V gene TRBV2; TRBD1 matches at 10 bases. This CDR3 contains 13 residues. Germline trimming cut 5 bases from V and 6 bases from J; bases unmatched to any gene: 4. Germline V lookup: CDR1 SNHLY, CDR2 FYNNEI. Here the CDR3 DNA reads TGTGCCAGCAGTTTCGACAGGGGGCTCGAGCAGTACTTC. This sequence encodes CASSFDRGLEQYF.

The chain employs TRBV24-1 and TRBJ2-3; weak D call: TRBD2 (6 bases). Germline V gene sequence: CDR1 KGHDR, CDR2 SFDVKD. Trimming pared 4 bases from V and 1 base from J, leaving 17 bases between. The CDR3 extends over 17 amino acids. The CDR3 loop reads CATSERPGDGRTDTQYF. The DNA for the CDR3 is TGTGCCACCAGTGAGCGGCCGGGGGACGGCCGCACAGATACGCAGTATTTT.

This clone was counted once. The chain recombines TRBV10-3 with TRBJ1-6; D gene unclear. Germline V gene lookup returns CDR1 ENHRY and CDR2 SYGVKD. The V and J ends lost 5 bases and 5 bases respectively, with 10 bases between them. The CDR3 sequence is 14 residues long. CDR3 region: CAISRSQDNSPLHF. For the CDR3, the DNA is TGTGCCATCAGTCGGAGCCAGGATAATTCACCCCTCCACTTT.

The V call is TRBV18, the J call TRBJ2-1, with D perhaps matching TRBD1 (6 bases). The V and J ends lost 3 bases and 7 bases respectively, with 7 bases between them. The germline CDR1 and CDR2 sequences are KGHSH and LQKENI. The CDR3 has 12 amino acids. The CDR3 coding sequence is TGTGCCAGCTCACCGCAGGGGAATGAGCAGTTCTTC. As protein: CASSPQGNEQFF.

The chain combines TRBV7-3 with TRBJ1-2, with 7 bases matching TRBD1. This CDR3 is built from 18 residues. The germline V gene has CDR1 SGHTA and CDR2 FQGTGA. Unmatched junction bases numbered 10, after V lost 0 bases and J lost 0 bases. The DNA for the CDR3 is TGTGCCAGCAGCTTAACGGCACCGACAGGGTACACTAACTATGGCTACACCTTC. This gives the protein CASSLTAPTGYTNYGYTF.

The J gene is TRBJ2-6, the V gene TRBV10-1; D assignment may be TRBD1 or TRBD2 (5 bases each). Between the trimmed V and J ends, which lost 4 bases and 0 bases, there was a span of 10 bases. The germline V gene encodes CDR1 WNHNN and CDR2 SYGVQD (reference sequence). This CDR3 is built from 16 residues. The CDR3 protein is CASSAGTDSGANVLTF. In DNA form, the CDR3 reads TGCGCCAGCAGTGCCGGGACGGACTCTGGGGCCAACGTCCTGACTTTC.

The chain carries TRBV19 and TRBJ1-4; tentatively, D is TRBD1 (5 bases). This CDR3 comprises 15 residues. From germline, CDR1 is LNHDA and CDR2 SQIVND (reference sequence). The V and J ends lost 4 bases and 6 bases respectively, with 15 bases between them. The CDR3 region is CASSKPRDGDEKLFF. The CDR3 DNA sequence: TGTGCCAGTAGTAAGCCCAGGGACGGGGATGAAAAACTGTTTTTT.

The CDR3 is CASSLDRDMSYEQYF. The DNA of the CDR3 is TGTGCCAGCAGCTTAGACCGGGACATGTCCTACGAGCAGTACTTC. The V gene is TRBV7-9, the J gene TRBJ2-7, with D perhaps matching TRBD1 (6 bases). Germline CDR1 is SEHNR and CDR2 is FQNEAQ (reference sequence). This CDR3 is built from 15 residues. Trimming removed 1 base at V and 1 base at J, with 11 bases between.

The chain has TRBV7-6 and TRBJ2-7, with D tentatively TRBD2 (5 bases). Trimming shortened V by 1 base and J by 1 base, and 14 bases separated the two germline ends. This CDR3 is built from 16 residues. The germline V gene has CDR1 SGHVS and CDR2 FNYEAQ. DNA for the CDR3: TGTGCCAGCAGCTTAGGGGTTGCCTCGGGATCCTACGAGCAGTACTTC. It yields the protein CASSLGVASGSYEQYF.

V is TRBV11-3 and J is TRBJ2-1; 10 bases agree with TRBD2. Trimming cost V 1 base and J 8 bases; bases outside gene matches: 5. The germline V gene encodes CDR1 SGHNT and CDR2 YENEEA. This CDR3 contains 15 residues. CDR3 protein: CASSLALAGADEQFF. DNA of the CDR3: TGTGCCAGCAGCTTAGCGCTAGCGGGAGCCGATGAGCAGTTCTTC.

The chain links TRBV11-2 to TRBJ2-5; unclear D gene. Germline V gives CDR1 SGHAT, CDR2 FQNNGV. This CDR3 has 15 amino acids. Trimming took off 0 bases at V and 0 bases at J, with 8 bases between the two ends. In DNA, the CDR3 is TGTGCCAGCAGCTTAGATGGAGTGCACCAAGAGACCCAGTACTTC. This codes for CASSLDGVHQETQYF.

This clone was counted between two and nine times. The chain uses TRBV5-1 and TRBJ2-1; maybe TRBD1 (6 bases). The CDR3 runs 18 residues. Germline V lookup: CDR1 SGHRS, CDR2 YFSETQ. Trimming left V 0 bases short and J 0 bases short, with 16 bases between. The CDR3: CASSLGPTGQSSYNEQFF. The CDR3 DNA sequence: TGCGCCAGCAGCTTGGGACCTACTGGACAGAGCTCCTACAATGAGCAGTTCTTC.

The chain joins TRBV2 to TRBJ2-2; 8 nucleotides match TRBD1. The CDR3 spans 17 residues. Germline V CDR1 and CDR2: SNHLY, FYNNEI. Losses at the gene ends were 0 bases for V and 7 bases for J; bases not matched to a gene: 10. This CDR3 is CASSEAQGAQTRGELFF. DNA of the CDR3: TGTGCCAGCAGTGAAGCGCAGGGGGCCCAGACGCGCGGGGAGCTGTTTTTT. The full variable domain, rest sourced from reference TRBV2 and TRBJ2-2, is EPEVTQTPSHQVTQMGQEVILRCVPISNHLYFYWYRQILGQKVEFLVSFYNNEISEKSEIFDDQFSVERPDGSNFTLKIRSTKLEDSAMYFCASSEAQGAQTRGELFFGEGSRLTVL.

The J gene is TRBJ1-4, the V gene TRBV9, with D perhaps TRBD1 (6 bases). Trimming took off 0 bases at V and 8 bases at J, with 11 bases between the two ends. The CDR3 is 14 amino acids. CDR1 is SGDLS and CDR2 is YYNGEE in the germline V gene. In nucleotides, the CDR3 is TGTGCCAGCAGCGTAGGCTCTACAGGGGAAAAACTGTTTTTT. Residues: CASSVGSTGEKLFF.

V usage is TRBV4-2 and J usage is TRBJ2-7; 11 nucleotides align to TRBD1. The CDR3 has 14 amino acids. With V trimmed by 8 bases and J by 2 bases, 5 bases remained unmatched. Germline lookup yields CDR1 LGHNA and CDR2 YNFKEQ. Here the CDR3 reads CASGLGQGAYEQYF. The CDR3, as DNA: TGTGCCAGCGGTCTGGGACAGGGGGCCTACGAGCAGTACTTC.

The chain uses TRBV21-1 and TRBJ2-7. TRBV21-1 is a pseudogene segment. The CDR3 is 15 amino acids. CDR3 in DNA: TGTGCCAGCAGCTCCGGGACCTGGGCCCACTACGAGCAGTACTTC. Encoded protein: CASSSGTWAHYEQYF.

The chain carries TRBV3-1 (or the pseudogene TRBV3-2) and TRBJ2-3; 13 bases align to TRBD2. The CDR3 contains 17 residues. CDR1 is LGHDT, CDR2 YNNKEL, per germline (reference sequence). Trimming removed 1 base from V and 5 bases from J; junction bases left unmatched: 6. This CDR3 reads CASSQGRTSGSLDTQYF. The CDR3 DNA follows: TGTGCCAGCAGCCAAGGACGGACTAGCGGGAGTTTAGATACGCAGTATTTT.